This paragraph reports one T cell receptor (beta chain). V lost 2 bases and J 0 bases, leaving 5 bases between the germline ends. Per the germline V gene, CDR1 is SGHDT and CDR2 is YYEEEE. This CDR3 is 13 amino acids long. This entry is derived from a study of beta chain features in type 1 diabetes. The isolated RNA, all of it, was reverse transcribed, so expressed TCRB transcripts were what got sequenced. Method: immunoSEQ multiplex PCR; TCRdb's copy keeps in-frame clones and lacks some. The table includes about 620,000 clones, roughly 16% detected once. The sample taken for sequencing was naive CD4+ T cells from blood. The receptor's source is a man between 18 and 29 years old in good health. The V and J genes are TRBV5-6 and TRBJ1-1; D is unresolved. As DNA, the CDR3 is TGTGCCAGCAGCTTTCCCATGAACACTGAAGCTTTCTTT. Translating gives CASSFPMNTEAFF.